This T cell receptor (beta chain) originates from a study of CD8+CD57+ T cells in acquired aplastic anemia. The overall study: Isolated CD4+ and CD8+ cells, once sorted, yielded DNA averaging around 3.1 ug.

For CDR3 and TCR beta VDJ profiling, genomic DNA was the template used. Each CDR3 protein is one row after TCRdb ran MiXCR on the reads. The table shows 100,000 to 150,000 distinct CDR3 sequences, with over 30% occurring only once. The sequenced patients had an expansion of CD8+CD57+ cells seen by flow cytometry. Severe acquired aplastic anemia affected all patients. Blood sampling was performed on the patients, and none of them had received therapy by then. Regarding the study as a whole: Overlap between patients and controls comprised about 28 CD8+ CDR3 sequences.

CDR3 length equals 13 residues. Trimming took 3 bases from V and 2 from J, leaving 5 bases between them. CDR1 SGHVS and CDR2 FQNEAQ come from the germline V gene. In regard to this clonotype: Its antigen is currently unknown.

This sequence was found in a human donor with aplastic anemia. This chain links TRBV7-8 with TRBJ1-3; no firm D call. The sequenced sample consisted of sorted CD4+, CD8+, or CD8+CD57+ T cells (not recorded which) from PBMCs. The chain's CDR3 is CASSFGPGNTIYF. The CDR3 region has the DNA TGTGCCAGCAGCTTTGGACCTGGAAACACCATATATTTT.